The present T cell receptor (beta chain) was sequenced within a study of T-cell reconstitution after alpha-beta-depleted transplantation in children. Library preparation (for TCRbeta) was performed with unique molecular identifiers. TCRdb reprocessed the PCR reads via MiXCR and lists one record per CDR3 protein. The sample consists of just over 950,000 distinct CDR3 sequences, about 30% of them appearing once. The receptor was derived from a boy in the first two years of life who had a stem cell transplant for SCID, so the T cells may come from the graft donor. Here the sequenced sample was PBMCs, mostly from graft donor cells, taken 360 days after TCRalphabeta/CD19-depleted stem cell transplant.

For the CDR3, the DNA is TGCAGCGTTGAAGATTTTGGTCGCAGCACAGATACGCAGTATTTT. It translates to CSVEDFGRSTDTQYF. The chain carries TRBV29-1 and TRBJ2-3; no reliable D call. The germline CDR1 and CDR2 sequences are SQVTM and ANQGSEA. The CDR3 totals 15 residues. With 0 bases removed from V and 0 bases from J, the gap between germline ends came to 10 bases.